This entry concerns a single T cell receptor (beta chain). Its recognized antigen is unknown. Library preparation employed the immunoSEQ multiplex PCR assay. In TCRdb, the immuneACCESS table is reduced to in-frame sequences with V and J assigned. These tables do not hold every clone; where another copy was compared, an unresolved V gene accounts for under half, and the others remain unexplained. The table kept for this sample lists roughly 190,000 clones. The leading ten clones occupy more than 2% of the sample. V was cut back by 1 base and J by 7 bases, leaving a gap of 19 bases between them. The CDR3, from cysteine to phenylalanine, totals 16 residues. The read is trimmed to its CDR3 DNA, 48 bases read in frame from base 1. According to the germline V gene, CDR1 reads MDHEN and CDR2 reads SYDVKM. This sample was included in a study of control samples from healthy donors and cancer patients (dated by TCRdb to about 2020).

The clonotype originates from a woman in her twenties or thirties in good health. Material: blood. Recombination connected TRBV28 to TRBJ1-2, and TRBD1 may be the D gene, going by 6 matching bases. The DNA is TGTGCCAGCAGTTTATCCGGGACACAGAAGGATTCTGGCTACACCTTC. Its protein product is CASSLSGTQKDSGYTF.